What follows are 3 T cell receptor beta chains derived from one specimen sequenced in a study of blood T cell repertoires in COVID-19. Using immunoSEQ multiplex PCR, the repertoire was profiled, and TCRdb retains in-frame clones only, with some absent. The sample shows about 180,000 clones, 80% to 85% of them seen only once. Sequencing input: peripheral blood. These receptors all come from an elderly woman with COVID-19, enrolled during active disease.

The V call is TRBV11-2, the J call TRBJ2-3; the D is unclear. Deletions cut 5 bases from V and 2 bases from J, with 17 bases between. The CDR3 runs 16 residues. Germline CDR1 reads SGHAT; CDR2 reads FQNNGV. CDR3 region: CASSPSTSPNTDTQYF. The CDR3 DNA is TGTGCCAGCAGCCCGTCGACATCTCCCAACACAGATACGCAGTATTTT.

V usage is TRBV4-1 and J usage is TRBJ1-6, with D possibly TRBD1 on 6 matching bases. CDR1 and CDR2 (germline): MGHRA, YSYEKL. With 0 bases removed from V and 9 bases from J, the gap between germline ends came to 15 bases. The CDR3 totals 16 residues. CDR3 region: CASSQEGHSGISPLHF. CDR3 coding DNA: TGCGCCAGCAGCCAAGAGGGACATTCGGGGATTTCACCCCTCCACTTT.

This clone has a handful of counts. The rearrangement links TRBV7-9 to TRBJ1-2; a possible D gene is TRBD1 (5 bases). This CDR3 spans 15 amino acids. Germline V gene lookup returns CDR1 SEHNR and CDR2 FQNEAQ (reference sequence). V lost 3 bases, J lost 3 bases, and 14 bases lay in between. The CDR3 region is CASSFREGRDYGYTF. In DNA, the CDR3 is TGTGCCAGCAGCTTTCGGGAGGGGCGCGACTATGGCTACACCTTC.